The clone carrying this T cell receptor (beta chain) has only a few counts. Its antigen is still unknown. This sample was taken from a study of T-cell reconstitution after alpha-beta-depleted transplantation in children. General study results and limits: T-cell counts and diversity at one year post-transplant came mainly from newly produced T cells. Reportedly, roughly two months post-transplant, alpha-beta T cells arose from several hundred expanded graft clones.

Unique molecular identifiers were used in preparing the TCRbeta library. TCRdb called the PCR reads again in MiXCR, with one record for every CDR3 protein. This table has hundreds of thousands of distinct CDR3 sequences, around 7.5% appearing once. Specimen: PBMCs, mostly from graft donor cells, collected 180 days after TCRalphabeta/CD19-depleted stem cell transplant. This clonotype originated in a male patient younger than 18 who had a stem cell transplant for acute lymphoblastic leukemia, so the T cells may come from the graft donor.

CDR3 in amino acids: CASSRGTGTSFQETQYF. DNA of the CDR3: TGCGCCAGCAGCCGAGGAACCGGGACTAGCTTTCAAGAGACCCAGTACTTC. This rearrangement joins TRBV4-3 to TRBJ2-5, with 9 bases lining up with TRBD2. With 4 bases clipped from V and 2 bases from J, the junction kept 11 bases outside the gene matches. This CDR3 comprises 17 residues. Germline V gene sequence: CDR1 LGHNA, CDR2 YSLEER.